The following is a T cell receptor (beta chain) sequence with its context. The sample belongs to a study of patients and donors after allogeneic stem cell transplantation. TCRdb recomputed calls from the RT-PCR reads with MiXCR, one row per CDR3 protein. The data show 150,000 to 200,000 distinct CDR3 sequences, approximately 28% seen once. What was sequenced was blood, either unsorted or a sorted T cell fraction (not recorded which). The sequence came from a human donor who was either an allogeneic HSCT recipient or a stem cell or donor lymphocyte infusion donor (not recorded which). It is not recorded whose cells these are; they may come from a transplant donor.

Here the CDR3 reads CASSLGAGTNYGYTF. In nucleotides, the CDR3 is TGTGCCAGCAGCCTAGGGGCAGGTACAAACTATGGCTACACCTTC. V gene TRBV9 combines with J gene TRBJ1-2; D is perhaps TRBD1 (5 bases). Trimming left V 4 bases short and J 2 bases short, with 15 bases between. The CDR3 sequence is 15 residues long. Germline V lookup: CDR1 SGDLS, CDR2 YYNGEE.